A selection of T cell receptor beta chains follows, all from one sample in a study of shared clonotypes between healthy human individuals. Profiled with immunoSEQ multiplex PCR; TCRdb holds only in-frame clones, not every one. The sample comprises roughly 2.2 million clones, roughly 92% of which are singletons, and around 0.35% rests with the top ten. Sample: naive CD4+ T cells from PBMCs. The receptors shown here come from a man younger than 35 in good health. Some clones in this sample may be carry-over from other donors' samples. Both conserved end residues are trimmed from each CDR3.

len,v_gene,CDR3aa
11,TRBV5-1,ASSLQKNTEAF
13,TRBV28,ASMSPGSLYYGYT
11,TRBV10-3,AISITGDDGYT
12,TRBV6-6,ASSLPGSGDTQY
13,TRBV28,ASSSPGQVNYGYT
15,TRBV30,AWSVQAGRWGRETQY
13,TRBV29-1,SVEGEKGTPYEAF
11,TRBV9,ASSGDRSETQY
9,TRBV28,GTGAEYGYT
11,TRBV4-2,ASSQDRTGGAF
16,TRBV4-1,ASSHNYGLAGGSDTQY
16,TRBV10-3,AISVTGPPSLGNTEAF
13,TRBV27,ASSLWALSPDTQY
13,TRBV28,ASSLGRGGTGELF